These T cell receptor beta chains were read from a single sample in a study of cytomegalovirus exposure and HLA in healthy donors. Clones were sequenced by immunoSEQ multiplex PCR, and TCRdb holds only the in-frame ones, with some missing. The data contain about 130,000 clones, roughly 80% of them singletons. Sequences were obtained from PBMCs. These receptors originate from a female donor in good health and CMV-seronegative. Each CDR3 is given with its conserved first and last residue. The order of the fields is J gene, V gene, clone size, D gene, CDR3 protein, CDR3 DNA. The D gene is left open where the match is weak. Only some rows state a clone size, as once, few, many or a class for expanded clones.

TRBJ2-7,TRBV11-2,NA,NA,CASSLVNEQYF,TGTGCCAGCAGCTTAGTGAACGAGCAGTACTTC
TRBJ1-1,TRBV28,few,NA,CASSTQVMKNTEAFF,TGTGCCAGCAGCACCCAGGTAATGAAAAACACTGAAGCTTTCTTT
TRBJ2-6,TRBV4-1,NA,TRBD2,CASSPGLAGDKSGANVLTF,TGCGCCAGCAGTCCAGGACTAGCGGGAGACAAATCAGGGGCCAACGTCCTGACTTTC
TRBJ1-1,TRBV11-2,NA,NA,CASSFPGLPTEAFF,TGTGCCAGCAGCTTCCCGGGACTCCCCACTGAAGCTTTCTTT
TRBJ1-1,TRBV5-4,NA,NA,CASSPGNPTEAFF,TGTGCCAGCAGCCCCGGTAATCCGACTGAAGCTTTCTTT
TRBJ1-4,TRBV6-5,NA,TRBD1,CASSETGGLEKLFF,TGTGCCAGCAGCGAGACAGGGGGCTTGGAAAAACTGTTTTTT
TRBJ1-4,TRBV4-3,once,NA,CASSQDLYEKLFF,TGCGCCAGCAGCCAAGATCTGTATGAAAAACTGTTTTTT
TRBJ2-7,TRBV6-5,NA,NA,CASSYSWDSGTYEQYF,TGTGCCAGCAGTTACTCATGGGACTCTGGGACCTACGAGCAGTACTTC
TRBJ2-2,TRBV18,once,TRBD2,CASSPTTSGRANTGELFF,TGTGCCAGCTCACCAACGACTAGCGGGAGAGCGAACACCGGGGAGCTGTTTTTT
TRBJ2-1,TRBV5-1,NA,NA,CASSFTDSSYNEQFF,TGCGCCAGCAGTTTCACAGATAGCTCCTACAATGAGCAGTTCTTC
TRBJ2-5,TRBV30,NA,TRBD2,CAWSPGGETQYF,TGTGCCTGGAGCCCGGGGGGAGAGACCCAGTACTTC
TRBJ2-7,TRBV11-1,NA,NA,CASSLVQGISYEQYF,TGTGCCAGCAGCTTAGTGCAGGGGATCTCCTACGAGCAGTACTTC
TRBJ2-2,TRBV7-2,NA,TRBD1,CASSLFGTGAGELFF,TGTGCCAGCAGCTTATTTGGGACAGGGGCCGGGGAGCTGTTTTTT
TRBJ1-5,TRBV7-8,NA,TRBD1,CASSSLTGPSNQPQHF,TGTGCCAGCAGCTCATTGACAGGGCCTAGCAATCAGCCCCAGCATTTT
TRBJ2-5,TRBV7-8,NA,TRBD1,CASSLVRATGGEAETQYF,TGTGCCAGCAGCTTAGTAAGGGCTACAGGGGGCGAGGCGGAGACCCAGTACTTC
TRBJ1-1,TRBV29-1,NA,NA,CSVGELRVMNTEAFF,TGCAGCGTTGGGGAGTTGAGAGTAATGAACACTGAAGCTTTCTTT
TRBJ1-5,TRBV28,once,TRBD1,CASSLPGGPHGHF,TGTGCCAGCAGTCTTCCAGGGGGCCCCCACGGGCATTTT
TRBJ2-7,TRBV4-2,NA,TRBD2,CASSQGASGVYEQYF,TGTGCCAGCAGCCAAGGGGCTAGCGGGGTATACGAGCAGTACTTC
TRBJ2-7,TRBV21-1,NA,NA,CASSRGGSYEQYF,TGTGCCAGCAGCCGTGGGGGGAGCTACGAGCAGTACTTC
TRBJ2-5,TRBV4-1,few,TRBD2,CASSGTSGRALQETQYF,TGCGCCAGCAGCGGGACTAGCGGGAGAGCCTTACAAGAGACCCAGTACTTC
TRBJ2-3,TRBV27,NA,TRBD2,CASSFEARVAGHTDTQYF,TGTGCCAGCAGTTTTGAAGCTCGAGTAGCGGGACACACAGATACGCAGTATTTT
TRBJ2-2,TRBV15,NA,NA,CATSRDPTGVTGELFF,TGTGCCACCAGCAGAGATCCTACCGGGGTGACCGGGGAGCTGTTTTTT
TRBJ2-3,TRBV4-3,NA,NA,CASSQDTGTDTQYF,TGCGCCAGCAGCCAAGATACAGGCACAGATACGCAGTATTTT
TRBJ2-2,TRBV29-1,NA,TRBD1,CSVGTGNTGELFF,TGCAGCGTCGGGACAGGGAATACCGGGGAGCTGTTTTTT
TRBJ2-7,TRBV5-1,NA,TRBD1,CASSLTGDGYEQYF,TGCGCCAGCAGCCTGACAGGGGACGGCTACGAGCAGTACTTC
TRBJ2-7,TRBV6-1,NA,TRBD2,CASIRTSGRGEQYF,TGTGCCAGCATCAGGACTAGCGGGAGGGGCGAGCAGTACTTC
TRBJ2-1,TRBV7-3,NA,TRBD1,CASSPPGGHEQFF,TGTGCCAGCAGCCCTCCAGGGGGCCATGAGCAGTTCTTC
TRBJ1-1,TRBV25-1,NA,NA,CASSDPTGTGNTEAFF,TGTGCCAGCAGTGATCCAACAGGGACGGGGAACACTGAAGCTTTCTTT
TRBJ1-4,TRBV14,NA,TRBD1,CASSRAGGRGEKLFF,TGTGCCAGCAGCAGAGCAGGGGGCCGGGGCGAAAAACTGTTTTTT
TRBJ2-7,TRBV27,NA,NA,CASSFGPGGLKNYEQYF,TGTGCCAGCAGTTTCGGTCCGGGGGGCCTCAAGAACTACGAGCAGTACTTC
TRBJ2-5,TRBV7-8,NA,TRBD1,CASSLQGLYLQETQYF,TGTGCCAGCAGCCTACAGGGGCTATACCTTCAAGAGACCCAGTACTTC
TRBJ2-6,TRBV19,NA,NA,CASSFPPGKKMGPGANVLTF,TGTGCCAGTAGTTTCCCCCCAGGAAAGAAGATGGGCCCTGGGGCCAACGTCCTGACTTTC
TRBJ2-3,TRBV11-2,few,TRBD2,CASSPLAGPTDTQYF,TGTGCCAGCAGCCCCCTAGCGGGGCCCACAGATACGCAGTATTTT
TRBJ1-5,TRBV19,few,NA,CASSSDSSNQPQHF,TGTGCCAGTAGTTCGGACAGCTCCAATCAGCCCCAGCATTTT
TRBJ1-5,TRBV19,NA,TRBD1,CASSPGQGMGQPQHF,TGTGCCAGTAGTCCGGGACAGGGAATGGGGCAGCCCCAGCATTTT
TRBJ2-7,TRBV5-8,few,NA,CASSLAGVSYEQYF,TGTGCCAGCAGCTTGGCCGGGGTCTCCTACGAGCAGTACTTC
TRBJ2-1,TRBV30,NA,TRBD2,CAWSGVSGSSYNEQFF,TGTGCCTGGAGTGGGGTTAGCGGGAGCTCCTACAATGAGCAGTTCTTC
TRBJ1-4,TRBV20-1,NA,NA,CSSLAGEKLFF,TGCAGTTCTCTAGCGGGTGAAAAACTGTTTTTT
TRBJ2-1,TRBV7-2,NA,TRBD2,CASSYRLAGGNEQFF,TGTGCCAGCAGCTATCGACTAGCGGGAGGAAATGAGCAGTTCTTC
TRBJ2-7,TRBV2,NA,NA,CASSDPGGSVSYEQYF,TGTGCCAGCAGTGACCCTGGCGGCTCAGTCTCCTACGAGCAGTACTTC
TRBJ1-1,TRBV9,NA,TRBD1,CASSGGGQAGTEAFF,TGTGCCAGCAGCGGGGGAGGACAGGCGGGCACTGAAGCTTTCTTT
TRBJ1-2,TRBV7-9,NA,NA,CASSRGIYGYTF,TGTGCCAGCAGCAGGGGAATCTATGGCTACACCTTC
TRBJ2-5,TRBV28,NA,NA,CASSLSGQETQYF,TGTGCCAGCAGTTTGAGCGGCCAAGAGACCCAGTACTTC
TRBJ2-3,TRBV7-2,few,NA,CASSQLTSQGTQYF,TGTGCCAGCAGCCAGCTGACGTCTCAAGGGACTCAGTATTTT
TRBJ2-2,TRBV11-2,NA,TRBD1,CASSLTGVTGELFF,TGTGCCAGCAGCCTTACAGGGGTCACCGGGGAGCTGTTTTTT
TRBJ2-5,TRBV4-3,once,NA,CASSQDRGQPGTQYF,TGCGCCAGCAGCCAAGATCGTGGACAGCCAGGTACCCAGTACTTC